The rows below give T cell receptor beta chains drawn from one sample of a study of blood T cells in healthy people across ages. From the 5' RACE reads, TCRdb called clonotypes with MiXCR, one entry per CDR3 protein. The sample has approximately 810,000 distinct CDR3 sequences; about 30% are singletons. The specimen was blood. The receptors were sampled from an elderly woman in good health. The CDR3 runs from the conserved cysteine through the conserved F or W. A D gene is named only where the DNA matches it firmly. Clone size appears in some rows only: once, few, many, or a class for an expanded clone.

V	J	size	D	DNA	CDR3
TRBV7-6	TRBJ1-1	NA	NA	TGTGCCAGCAGCTTTGGGGTACAGACTGAAGCTTTCTTT	CASSFGVQTEAFF
TRBV7-2	TRBJ2-1	NA	NA	TGTGCCAGCAGCTTCCCTTCTACGGATGAGCAGTTCTTC	CASSFPSTDEQFF
TRBV7-2	TRBJ2-3	many	TRBD2	TGTGCCAGCAGCTTGTCGGGACTAGCGTCGCCTAGCACAGATACGCAGTATTTT	CASSLSGLASPSTDTQYF
TRBV5-1	TRBJ1-2	NA	TRBD1	TGCGCCAGCAGCTTGGAATATGCGACAGGGTATGGCTACACCTTC	CASSLEYATGYGYTF
TRBV6-5	TRBJ2-7	many	NA	TGTGCCAGCAGCCATCGACAGGTTGGAGGGTACCACGAGCAGTACTTC	CASSHRQVGGYHEQYF
TRBV7-2	TRBJ1-2	NA	TRBD1	TGTGCCAGCAGCTCCACGCGGACAGGGAGATACGGCTACACCTTC	CASSSTRTGRYGYTF
TRBV6-5	TRBJ1-1	many	NA	TGTGCCAGCAGCCTTCGGGACACCTACACTGAAGCTTTCTTT	CASSLRDTYTEAFF
TRBV4-1	TRBJ2-7	few	NA	TGCGCCAGCAGTCGACCTGGAACCTACGAGCAGTACTTC	CASSRPGTYEQYF
TRBV5-1	TRBJ1-4	few	NA	TGCGCCAGCAGCTTGGAAAGGGGAGATGAAAAACTGTTTTTT	CASSLERGDEKLFF
TRBV6-6	TRBJ2-1	many	NA	TGTGCCAGCAGCCGTAGGACTGTGGGGAATGAGCAGTTCTTC	CASSRRTVGNEQFF
TRBV20-1	TRBJ2-3	few	TRBD2	TGCAGTTCGGAATTAGCGGGACGGACAGATACGCAGTATTTT	CSSELAGRTDTQYF
TRBV20-1	TRBJ2-7	NA	TRBD2	TGCAGTGCTAGAGGTCCCAGCGGGAGGCCAAACGTTAAAACCTACGAGCAGTACTTC	CSARGPSGRPNVKTYEQYF
TRBV5-6	TRBJ2-2	few	NA	TGTGCCAGCAGCCGGTTGGGACATTCGGAGGCCGGGGAGCTGTTTTTT	CASSRLGHSEAGELFF
TRBV28	TRBJ2-1	NA	TRBD2	TGTGCCAGCAGCCTATCGGGACTAGCGGGGGGGTTTTTGATCTTAAGTGAGCAGTTCTTC	CASSLSGLAGGFLILSEQFF
TRBV5-1	TRBJ2-3	many	NA	TGCGCCAGCAGCTTGGGGCGGCGGAGGACAGATACGCAGTATTTT	CASSLGRRRTDTQYF
TRBV6-2/TRBV6-3	TRBJ2-5	many	TRBD1	TGTGCCAGCAACAGGGGGCTGGAGGAGACCCAGTACTTC	CASNRGLEETQYF
TRBV12-3/TRBV12-4	TRBJ2-3	NA	TRBD1	TGTGCCAGCAGTTTGGCTAGAGGGGGCCAAGATACGCAATATTTT	CASSLARGGQDTQYF
TRBV27	TRBJ1-2	many	NA	TGTGCCAGCAGTTTATCGGTCCCCCGTTTAAATGGCTACACCTTC	CASSLSVPRLNGYTF
TRBV11-3	TRBJ2-5	NA	NA	TGTGCCAGCAGCAGACAGTTAGGAGAGACCCAGTACTTC	CASSRQLGETQYF
TRBV6-2/TRBV6-3	TRBJ1-1	many	NA	TGTGCCAGCAGCCCCCGGGGTTCCACTGAAGCTTTCTTT	CASSPRGSTEAFF
TRBV20-1	TRBJ1-5	NA	TRBD1	TGCAGTGCTATAGACAGGGGGAATGGCAATCAGCCCCAGCATTTT	CSAIDRGNGNQPQHF
TRBV20-1	TRBJ2-5	many	TRBD1	TGCAGTGCCAGGCGGGACAGGGTTCAAGAGACCCAGTACTTC	CSARRDRVQETQYF
TRBV7-2	TRBJ2-2	NA	NA	TGTGCCAGCCTACCTTACTTAGGGGCCGGGGAGCTGTTTTTT	CASLPYLGAGELFF
TRBV11-2	TRBJ2-5	NA	TRBD2	TGTGCCAGCAGTTTGGCGGGGGGGGAATGGACCCAGTACTTC	CASSLAGGEWTQYF
TRBV27	TRBJ1-6	NA	TRBD1	TGTGCCAGCAGTTACACAAGGGACAGGGGGAATTCACCCCTCCACTTT	CASSYTRDRGNSPLHF
TRBV6-2/TRBV6-3	TRBJ2-6	NA	NA	TGTGCCAGCAGTTACCCGTACCCTGGGGCCAACGTCCTGACTTTC	CASSYPYPGANVLTF
TRBV24-1	TRBJ2-1	many	TRBD2	TGTGCCACCAGTGATTTGGAAGCGGGACTCAATGAGCAGTTCTTC	CATSDLEAGLNEQFF
TRBV10-3	TRBJ2-3	NA	TRBD2	TGTGCCATCAGTGACCGGGGACTAGCGGGGGGTCGCACAGATACGCAGTATTTT	CAISDRGLAGGRTDTQYF
TRBV7-2	TRBJ2-1	many	TRBD2	TGTGCCAGCAGCTCACGGACTAGCGGGGGCCCAATGCAGTTCTTC	CASSSRTSGGPMQFF
TRBV3-1	TRBJ1-1	NA	NA	TGTGCCAGCAGCCAAGGCGTCACGAGGGACACTGAAGCTTTCTTT	CASSQGVTRDTEAFF
TRBV27	TRBJ2-2	NA	NA	TGTGCCAGCAGCTTGGGACTTAGGCCGGGGACCGGGGAGCTGTTTTTT	CASSLGLRPGTGELFF
TRBV7-2	TRBJ1-1	NA	NA	TGTGCCAGCAGCTTAGATGGTCAGGCCCCGAACACTGAAGCTTTCTTT	CASSLDGQAPNTEAFF
TRBV7-2	TRBJ1-5	NA	NA	TGTGCCAGCAACAACACCGGGACCAGCAATCAGCCCCAGCATTTT	CASNNTGTSNQPQHF
TRBV6-6	TRBJ1-5	many	NA	TGTGCCAGCAGTGGGACCGTCGTGGGTCCCCAGCATTTT	CASSGTVVGPQHF
TRBV7-9	TRBJ2-1	NA	TRBD2	TGTGCCAGCAGCTTAGCGACGGGAGGGGGTTCCTACAATGAGCAGTTCTTC	CASSLATGGGSYNEQFF
TRBV29-1	TRBJ1-1	NA	TRBD1	TGCAACGGGGACAGGGGAGAGATGACTGAAGCTTTCTTT	CNGDRGEMTEAFF
TRBV7-2	TRBJ2-5	NA	NA	TGTGCCAGCAGCGGACAAGGAGGTTGGGAGACCCAGTACTTC	CASSGQGGWETQYF